This TCR beta chain was found in a study of T cells after posttransplantation cyclophosphamide. Notes on the study in general: Later blood repertoires were often dominated by clones from the donor CD8+ memory compartment. After PTCy, TRB diversity resembled that of CNI/methotrexate controls. Blood and skin or GI T cell repertoires showed limited TRB overlap.

This clone has at least ten counts. What it recognizes is unknown. Germline V gene sequence: CDR1 SGDLS, CDR2 YYNGEE. The CDR3 runs 13 residues. V shed 0 bases and J shed 5 bases, with 9 bases lying between them. Cyclophosphamide on days +3 and +4 followed busulfan-fludarabine conditioning and a marrow graft. Sequencing was performed with immunoSEQ multiplex PCR; in TCRdb, only in-frame clones are kept and a portion is missing. Altogether several thousand clones were found in the sample, and no singletons occur. The chain carries TRBV9 and TRBJ2-7; the D gene is possibly TRBD1 (5 bases). The receptor's source is a male patient aged 45-59 years who received an allogeneic stem cell transplant from a related donor and was CMV-positive. The T cells may partly be graft donor cells. The input for sequencing was PBMCs, taken roughly 350 days after allogeneic stem cell transplant with posttransplant cyclophosphamide. In DNA form, the CDR3 reads TGTGCCAGCAGCGTAGCCCAGGGTCACGAGCAGTACTTC. It yields the protein CASSVAQGHEQYF.